This passage covers 27 T cell receptor beta chains from one sample sequenced in a study of shared clonotypes between healthy human individuals. Measured with immunoSEQ multiplex PCR; TCRdb has only the in-frame clones, and not every one. The repertoire holds 950,000 to 1,100,000 clones, 70% to 80% seen once, with about 1.5% in the top ten. Sequenced input: memory CD4+ T cells sorted from blood. Sample subset: CD45RA-negative fraction. These receptors were collected from a man between 18 and 29 years old in good health.

This rearrangement joins TRBV19 to TRBJ1-5; 8 nucleotides agree with TRBD1. V was pared by 5 bases and J by 7 bases, with 7 bases of the junction left unmatched. The CDR3 extends over 14 amino acids. The V gene's germline CDR1 is LNHDA and CDR2 SQIVND (reference sequence). CDR3 protein: CASSSIQGGQPQHF. The CDR3 DNA is TGTGCCAGTAGTTCCATACAGGGGGGGCAGCCCCAGCATTTT.

This clone was counted a single time. The chain uses TRBV14 and TRBJ1-6; no firm D call. V was pared by 4 bases and J by 5 bases, with 9 bases between. This CDR3 has 14 amino acids. Germline CDR1 and CDR2: SGHDN and FVKESK. The CDR3 is CASSPRRNNSPLHF. The DNA for the CDR3 is TGTGCCAGCAGCCCGAGGAGGAATAATTCACCCCTCCACTTT.

This rearrangement joins TRBV25-1 to TRBJ2-5; weak D call: TRBD1 (6 bases). Between the trimmed V and J ends, which lost 4 bases and 0 bases, there was a span of 12 bases. Per germline, CDR1 MGHDK and CDR2 SYGVNS. This CDR3 region has 15 residues. The CDR3 DNA sequence: TGTGCCAGCAGTGCGGCCCAGGGGAACCAAGAGACCCAGTACTTC. Its translation is CASSAAQGNQETQYF.

CDR3 coding DNA: TGTGCCAGCAGCAGGACAGGGGGCGCCGACTATGGCTACACCTTC. Encoded protein: CASSRTGGADYGYTF. The chain employs TRBV13 and TRBJ1-2; 11 bases are a match to TRBD1. With 5 bases clipped from V and 3 bases from J, the junction kept 5 bases outside the gene matches. Germline CDR1 PRHDT, CDR2 FYEKMQ (reference sequence). The CDR3 covers 15 residues.

The V and J genes are TRBV7-2 and TRBJ2-7; TRBD2 is a possible D gene (5 bases). CDR1 is SGHTA, CDR2 FQGNSA, per germline. Trimming pared 2 bases from V and 4 bases from J, leaving 15 bases between. The CDR3 loop spans 15 amino acids. The CDR3 DNA reads TGTGCCAGCAGCTTACAAGGGCTTCCGGGGTACGAGCAGTACTTC. Its protein is CASSLQGLPGYEQYF.

The sample holds a few counts of this clone. CDR3 amino acids: CASSQEWGQPYGYTF. The DNA for the CDR3 is TGCGCCAGCAGCCAAGAATGGGGACAGCCCTATGGCTACACCTTC. V usage is TRBV4-1 and J usage is TRBJ1-2; TRBD1 matches at 7 bases. V trimming: 0 bases; J trimming: 4 bases; junction bases outside the gene matches: 5. Germline V lookup: CDR1 MGHRA, CDR2 YSYEKL. CDR3 size: 15 residues.

The chain has TRBV10-3 and TRBJ1-1; 12 bases line up with TRBD1. The junction had 8 bases not matched to a gene; V was cut back by 11 bases and J by 1 base. CDR1 and CDR2 (germline): ENHRY, SYGVKD. The CDR3 extends over 15 amino acids. CDR3 DNA sequence: TGTGCCTCTACCGGGACAGGGGGCGAGAACACTGAAGCTTTCTTT. Its protein is CASTGTGGENTEAFF.

J is TRBJ2-7 and V is TRBV7-2; D possibly corresponds to TRBD2 (5 bases). The CDR3 is 13 residues long. CDR1 and CDR2 from the germline V gene are SGHTA and FQGNSA. The V gene lost 2 bases and the J gene lost 7 bases, with 12 bases spanning the gap. The CDR3 region is CASSLMRVGEQYF. The DNA of the CDR3 is TGTGCCAGCAGCTTAATGCGGGTGGGAGAGCAGTACTTC.

Notes on this clone: The same CDR3 also results from other DNA sequences found in this sample. The chain links TRBV2 to TRBJ2-3; D is unclear. Germline-derived CDR1 and CDR2 are SNHLY and FYNNEI. The CDR3 runs 12 residues. V gave up 8 bases and J gave up 1 base, with 7 bases separating them. The CDR3: CASVYGTDTQYF. For the CDR3, the DNA is TGTGCCAGCGTCTATGGCACAGATACGCAGTATTTT.

The rearrangement uses TRBV10-1 and TRBJ1-2; D call uncertain. The CDR3 has 13 residues. V was trimmed by 0 bases and J by 7 bases, leaving 9 bases between them. Germline CDR1 reads WNHNN; CDR2 reads SYGVQD (reference sequence). The CDR3 reads CASSESQGFGYTF. The CDR3 bases are TGCGCCAGCAGTGAGTCGCAAGGGTTTGGCTACACCTTC.

The V and J genes are TRBV5-4 and TRBJ1-1; D not certain. The ends were cut back, 3 bases at V and 6 bases at J, with 21 bases in the middle. CDR1 is SGHNT and CDR2 is YYREEE in the germline V gene (reference sequence). The length of the CDR3 is 16 residues. The DNA for the CDR3 is TGTGCCAGCAGCTCGCCTATGCCCGGCGAGTTCGCTGAAGCTTTCTTT. This translates into CASSSPMPGEFAEAFF.

This chain connects TRBV6-1 to TRBJ1-3; D gene ambiguous. The germline gives CDR1 MNHNS, CDR2 SASEGT. Trimming shortened V by 2 bases and J by 0 bases, and 8 bases separated the two germline ends. The CDR3 covers 15 residues. CDR3 sequence (DNA): TGTGCCAGCAGTGAATCACCAGTCTCTGGAAACACCATATATTTT. This encodes CASSESPVSGNTIYF.

The table lists this clone with a few counts. The V call is TRBV20-1, the J call TRBJ1-1; maybe TRBD1 (5 bases). This CDR3 contains 11 residues. Per the germline V gene, CDR1 is DFQATT and CDR2 is SNEGSKA (reference sequence). The V end lost 1 base, the J end lost 8 bases, and 8 bases lay between the germline ends. The CDR3: CSARVWGEAFF. CDR3 nucleotide sequence: TGCAGTGCTAGAGTTTGGGGGGAAGCTTTCTTT.

The rearrangement joins TRBV5-4 to TRBJ1-2; 7 nucleotides agree with TRBD1. CDR1 and CDR2 from the germline V gene are SGHNT and YYREEE (reference sequence). V trimming: 0 bases; J trimming: 4 bases; junction bases outside the gene matches: 3. The CDR3 loop spans 14 amino acids. The chain's CDR3 is CASSLAGQSYGYTF. For the CDR3, the DNA is TGTGCCAGCAGCTTGGCGGGACAGTCCTATGGCTACACCTTC.

This clone appeared a single time. A much larger clone is a single base away; this may be a read error. The rearrangement joins TRBV7-2 to TRBJ2-2, with 8 bases matching TRBD1. Trimming cost V 5 bases and J 0 bases; bases outside gene matches: 2. The CDR3 has 15 residues. CDR1 and CDR2 (germline): SGHTA, FQGNSA. The CDR3 coding sequence is TGTGCCAGCAGCGTACAGGGGGCGAACACCGGGGAGCTGTTTTTT. It yields the protein CASSVQGANTGELFF.

Turning to this clone: The same CDR3 can be traced to other DNA sequences in this sample. The chain has TRBV18 and TRBJ2-5; D is perhaps TRBD2 (6 bases). Germline CDR1 is KGHSH and CDR2 is LQKENI. This CDR3 has 15 residues. The V and J ends lost 2 bases and 1 base respectively, with 11 bases between them. In DNA form, the CDR3 reads TGTGCCAGCTCACCATCCGCGGGACCCCAAGAGACCCAGTACTTC. Amino acids: CASSPSAGPQETQYF. The full variable domain, completed using reference TRBV18 and TRBJ2-5, is NAGVMQNPRHLVRRRGQEARLRCSPMKGHSHVYWYRQLPEEGLKFMVYLQKENIIDESGMPKERFSAEFPKEGPSILRIQQVVRGDSAAYFCASSPSAGPQETQYFGPGTRLLVL.

The chain has TRBV9 and TRBJ2-2; no clear D gene. CDR3 length: 16 residues. Deletions cut 4 bases from V and 1 base from J, with 14 bases between. Per germline, CDR1 SGDLS and CDR2 YYNGEE. The CDR3 loop reads CASSLSVGWNTGELFF. DNA for the CDR3: TGTGCCAGCAGCCTTTCTGTGGGGTGGAACACCGGGGAGCTGTTTTTT. The full variable domain, rest sourced from reference TRBV9 and TRBJ2-2, is DSGVTQTPKHLITATGQRVTLRCSPRSGDLSVYWYQQSLDQGLQFLIQYYNGEERAKGNILERFSAQQFPDLHSELNLSSLELGDSALYFCASSLSVGWNTGELFFGEGSRLTVL.

CDR3 residues: CSAGTGTLYEQYF. The CDR3 nucleotides read TGCAGCGCCGGGACAGGTACTCTGTACGAGCAGTACTTC. V is TRBV29-1 and J is TRBJ2-7; 8 bases line up with TRBD1. This CDR3 has 13 residues. From germline, CDR1 is SQVTM and CDR2 ANQGSEA. Trimming cost V 7 bases and J 4 bases; bases outside gene matches: 9.

Points on this clone: One junction end disagrees with the germline gene, perhaps due to a read error. The chain uses TRBV7-7 and TRBJ2-6; D remains unclear. Germline loops: CDR1 SSHAT, CDR2 FNYEAQ (reference sequence). The CDR3 contains 14 residues. CDR3 amino acids: CASSYSSGANVLTF. The DNA of the CDR3 is TGTGCTAGCAGCTACAGCTCTGGGGCCAACGTCCTGACTTTC.

J is TRBJ1-2 and V is TRBV11-2, with TRBD1 identical over 7 bases. With V trimmed by 1 base and J by 6 bases, 14 bases remained unmatched. The CDR3 has 17 residues. CDR1 and CDR2 (germline): SGHAT, FQNNGV. CDR3 coding DNA: TGTGCCAGCAGCTTAGGAATGTTGGGACAGAACAAGGATGGCTACACCTTC. It translates to CASSLGMLGQNKDGYTF.

The J gene is TRBJ1-1, the V gene TRBV29-1, with D tentatively TRBD1 (5 bases). Trimming cost V 2 bases and J 2 bases, with 12 bases left between them. The length of the CDR3 is 14 residues. Germline CDR1 is SQVTM and CDR2 is ANQGSEA. CDR3: CSVELGTSNTEAFF. Written as DNA, the CDR3 is TGCAGCGTTGAACTTGGGACGTCAAACACTGAAGCTTTCTTT.

The V gene is TRBV15, the J gene TRBJ1-4, with D hard to call. The CDR3 is 13 residues long. Germline CDR1 LNHNV, CDR2 YYDKDF (reference sequence). V shed 6 bases and J shed 0 bases, with 5 bases lying between them. CDR3 sequence: CATSRATNEKLFF. Written as DNA, the CDR3 is TGTGCCACCAGTCGTGCAACTAATGAAAAACTGTTTTTT.

To note about this clone: A read error may account for a junction end that differs from germline. The chain employs TRBV11-2 and TRBJ2-5; D not resolved. This CDR3 has 14 amino acids. CDR1 and CDR2 from the germline V gene are SGHAT and FQNNGV. CDR3 region: CASSLDRLGLGEDF. The CDR3 DNA is TGTGCCAGCAGCTTAGATCGCCTCGGTCTGGGCGAGGACTTC.

The rearrangement uses TRBV9 and TRBJ2-7; D not resolved. From germline, CDR1 is SGDLS and CDR2 YYNGEE. CDR3 length: 13 amino acids. Trimming left V 5 bases short and J 2 bases short, with 11 bases between. CDR3 residues: CASSLEETYEQYF. The CDR3 DNA is TGTGCCAGCAGTTTAGAGGAGACCTACGAGCAGTACTTC.

The chain couples TRBV28 to TRBJ2-7; D tentatively reads TRBD1 or TRBD2 (5 bases each). The V gene lost 2 bases and the J gene lost 4 bases, with 6 bases spanning the gap. CDR1 is MDHEN and CDR2 is SYDVKM in the germline V gene. The CDR3 runs 12 residues. This chain's CDR3 is CASSLEGYEQYF. DNA for the CDR3: TGTGCCAGCAGTTTAGAGGGGTACGAGCAGTACTTC. Supplemented by reference TRBV28 and TRBJ2-7, the full variable domain reads DVKVTQSSRYLVKRTGEKVFLECVQDMDHENMFWYRQDPGLGLRLIYFSYDVKMKEKGDIPEGYSVSREKKERFSLILESASTNQTSMYLCASSLEGYEQYFGPGTRLTVT.

V is TRBV28 and J is TRBJ1-2; 8 bases align to TRBD1. CDR3 length: 14 amino acids. In germline, CDR1 is MDHEN, CDR2 SYDVKM. V dropped 6 bases and J dropped 2; count of bases not matched to a gene: 5. This CDR3 is CASRGGTGNYGYTF. DNA for the CDR3: TGTGCCAGCAGGGGGGGGACAGGAAACTATGGCTACACCTTC.

This rearrangement joins TRBV27 to TRBJ2-1; D remains ambiguous. Trimming cost V 2 bases and J 0 bases, with 8 bases left between them. The CDR3 extends over 15 amino acids. Germline assignment: CDR1 MNHEY and CDR2 SMNVEV (reference sequence). This CDR3 reads CASSLKLSSYNEQFF. The CDR3 DNA follows: TGTGCCAGCAGTTTAAAATTGAGCTCCTACAATGAGCAGTTCTTC.